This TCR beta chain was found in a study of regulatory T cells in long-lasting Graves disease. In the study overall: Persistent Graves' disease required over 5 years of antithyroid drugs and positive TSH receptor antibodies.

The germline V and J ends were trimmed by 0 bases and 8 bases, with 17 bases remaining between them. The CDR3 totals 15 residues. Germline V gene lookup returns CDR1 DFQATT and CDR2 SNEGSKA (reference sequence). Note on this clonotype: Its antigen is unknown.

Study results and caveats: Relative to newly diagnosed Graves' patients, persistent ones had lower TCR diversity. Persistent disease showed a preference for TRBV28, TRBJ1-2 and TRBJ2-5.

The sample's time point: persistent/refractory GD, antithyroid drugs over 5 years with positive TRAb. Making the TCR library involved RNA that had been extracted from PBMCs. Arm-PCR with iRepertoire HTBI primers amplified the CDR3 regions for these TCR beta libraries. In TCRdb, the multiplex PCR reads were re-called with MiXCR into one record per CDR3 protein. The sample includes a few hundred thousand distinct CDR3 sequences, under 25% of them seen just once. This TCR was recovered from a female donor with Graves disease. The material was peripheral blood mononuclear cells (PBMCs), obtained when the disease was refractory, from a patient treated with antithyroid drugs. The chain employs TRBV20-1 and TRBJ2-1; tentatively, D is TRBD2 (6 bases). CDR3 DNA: TGCAGTGCTAGAGATATCGGGGAGGCCCTATATGAGCAGTTCTTC. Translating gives CSARDIGEALYEQFF.